Listed below are T cell receptor beta chains from one sample, sequenced in a study of beta chain features in type 1 diabetes. Assay: immunoSEQ multiplex PCR; the TCRdb copy retains only in-frame clones and omits some. The sample consists of 95,000 to 110,000 clones, under 30% of them appearing once. What was sequenced was central memory CD4+ T cells from blood. All receptors derive from a woman aged 18-29 years with type 1 diabetes. The CDR3 runs from the conserved cysteine through the conserved F or W. The D gene is left open where the match is weak. Expanded clones are given a class, and other clones once, few, many or no size at all.

v_gene	d_gene	abundance	j_gene	CDR3aa	CDR3nt
TRBV7-2	.	.	TRBJ2-2	CASSFGEDTGELFF	TGTGCCAGCAGCTTTGGAGAGGACACCGGGGAGCTGTTTTTT
TRBV5-1	TRBD1	few	TRBJ2-1	CASSYGQGAYNEQFF	TGCGCCAGCAGCTACGGACAGGGGGCGTACAATGAGCAGTTCTTC
TRBV7-3	.	.	TRBJ1-1	CASSPGRVNTEAFF	TGTGCCAGCAGCCCGGGGAGAGTGAACACTGAAGCTTTCTTT
TRBV9	TRBD1	few	TRBJ1-1	CASSVGQGGMNTEAFF	TGTGCCAGCAGCGTCGGACAGGGTGGGATGAACACTGAAGCTTTCTTT
TRBV5-4	.	.	TRBJ2-1	CASSPVPGHQSSYNEQFF	TGTGCCAGCAGCCCAGTCCCGGGACACCAGAGCTCCTACAATGAGCAGTTCTTC
TRBV30	TRBD2	few	TRBJ2-1	CAWSGLAGGEVRFF	TGTGCCTGGAGCGGGCTAGCGGGAGGTGAAGTGAGGTTCTTC
TRBV2	TRBD1	few	TRBJ1-2	CASRDRDRAYGYTF	TGTGCCAGCAGGGACCGGGACAGGGCCTATGGCTACACCTTC
TRBV6-5	TRBD1	few	TRBJ1-5	CASSSTGAYQPQHF	TGTGCCAGCAGTTCCACAGGGGCATATCAGCCCCAGCATTTT
TRBV19	TRBD2	few	TRBJ2-1	CASSIARSGLAGRNEQFF	TGTGCCAGTAGTATAGCTAGATCGGGACTAGCGGGAAGGAATGAGCAGTTCTTC
TRBV30	TRBD1	few	TRBJ1-2	CAYNTDRAFGYTF	TGTGCCTACAATACGGACAGGGCCTTCGGCTACACCTTC
TRBV6-6	.	.	TRBJ1-1	CASCPGVMNTEAFF	TGTGCCAGCTGTCCGGGGGTGATGAACACTGAAGCTTTCTTT
TRBV7-2	TRBD2	few	TRBJ2-3	CASSLGGLADTDTQYF	TGTGCCAGCAGCCTAGGGGGACTAGCGGACACAGATACGCAGTATTTT
TRBV5-1	TRBD1	.	TRBJ2-1	CASSIQGANEQFF	TGCGCCAGCAGCATCCAGGGGGCCAATGAGCAGTTCTTC
TRBV18	TRBD1	.	TRBJ1-5	CASSPDREQPQHF	TGTGCCAGCTCACCCGACAGGGAACAGCCCCAGCATTTT